These 3 T cell receptor beta chains came from one sample sequenced in a study of early T cells in non-severe SARS-CoV-2 infection. Each CDR3 protein gets one entry after TCRdb re-called the 5' RACE reads with MiXCR. This table has 35,000 to 45,000 distinct CDR3 sequences, around 6.1% appearing once. The specimen was whole blood. These TCRs come from an adult who was a healthcare worker with PCR-confirmed SARS-CoV-2 infection or an uninfected control (not recorded which).

The chain recombines TRBV29-1 with TRBJ2-7, with 9 bases matching TRBD1. The length of the CDR3 is 13 residues. Germline assignment: CDR1 SQVTM and CDR2 ANQGSEA. J gave up 3 bases and V 6 bases, and 6 bases lay outside the gene matches. CDR3 amino acids: CSVWTGADYEQYF. In DNA form, the CDR3 reads TGCAGCGTATGGACAGGGGCGGACTACGAGCAGTACTTC.

This clonotype was seen repeatedly, ten times or more. This chain's CDR3 is CASRVTRNEQFF. In DNA, the CDR3 is TGTGCCAGCAGAGTTACGCGCAATGAGCAGTTCTTC. V usage is TRBV7-9 and J usage is TRBJ2-1; D remains ambiguous. V lost 6 bases and J 6 bases, leaving 9 bases between the germline ends. From germline, CDR1 is SEHNR and CDR2 FQNEAQ (reference sequence). The CDR3 is made up of 12 amino acids.

The CDR3 DNA follows: TGTGCCAGCAGCACAGGACTAGCTTCCTACGGGACCCAGTACTTC. Protein sequence: CASSTGLASYGTQYF. J is TRBJ2-5 and V is TRBV7-6, with 8 nucleotides matching TRBD2. The trim removed 5 bases at V and 7 bases at J, leaving 12 bases unmatched. Per the germline V gene, CDR1 is SGHVS and CDR2 is FNYEAQ. The CDR3 runs 15 residues.